These 5 T cell receptor beta chains share one sample of origin, sequenced in a study of blood T cell repertoires in COVID-19. Only in-frame clones appear in the TCRdb table, and some are missing; sequencing was by immunoSEQ multiplex PCR. Altogether approximately 82,000 clones are present, approximately 90% being singletons, with the ten largest covering approximately 15%. Sequences were obtained from peripheral blood. The receptors originated from a man in his 70s with active or convalescent COVID-19.

The genes are TRBV21-1 and TRBJ2-7; TRBD2, as called in the table, went unchecked against the DNA. TRBV21-1 is deemed a pseudogene. CDR3 length: 17 residues. The CDR3 sequence: CASSKYRTSGVDYEQYF. The CDR3 DNA reads as TGTGCCAGCAGCAAATATAGGACTAGCGGGGTAGACTACGAGCAGTACTTC.

The J gene is TRBJ1-5, the V gene TRBV2; tentatively, D is TRBD1 (6 bases). The V gene lost 10 bases and the J gene lost 2 bases, with 9 bases spanning the gap. In germline, CDR1 is SNHLY, CDR2 FYNNEI. The CDR3 is 12 residues long. The CDR3 region is CATRQGNQPQHF. In DNA form, the CDR3 reads TGTGCCACGAGACAGGGCAATCAGCCCCAGCATTTT.

This chain connects TRBV30 to TRBJ1-5; D not resolved. The length of the CDR3 is 14 residues. The V end lost 0 bases, the J end lost 9 bases, and 15 bases lay between the germline ends. CDR1 and CDR2 from the germline V gene are GTSNPN and SVGIG (reference sequence). The CDR3 coding sequence is TGTGCCTGGAGTGTACGGGTGGGAGAATCGCCCCAGCATTTT. It specifies CAWSVRVGESPQHF.

The chain employs TRBV28 and TRBJ2-7; 16 bases are shared with TRBD2. Germline CDR1 MDHEN, CDR2 SYDVKM. This CDR3 has 16 amino acids. V lost 5 bases to trimming and J lost 2 bases; unmatched junction nucleotides: 3. The CDR3 protein is CASSPGTSGRAYEQYF. The CDR3 DNA sequence: TGTGCCAGCAGTCCCGGGACTAGCGGGAGGGCCTACGAGCAGTACTTC.

The rearrangement joins TRBV18 to TRBJ1-4; D is unclear. The CDR3 consists of 17 residues. Germline CDR1 is KGHSH and CDR2 is LQKENI. Trimming shortened V by 0 bases and J by 7 bases, and 18 bases separated the two germline ends. The CDR3 DNA reads as TGTGCCAGCTCACCACCGACGGTCGGGATGTTGGGTGAAAAACTGTTTTTT. Translation: CASSPPTVGMLGEKLFF.